These 5 T cell receptor beta chains came from one sample sequenced in a study of blood T cells in healthy people across ages. Alongside a J-beta primer mix, a sample-barcoded 5' primer served in a second PCR lasting about 7 to 11 cycles. A single record per CDR3 protein comes from TCRdb applying MiXCR to the 5' RACE reads. Of about 1.4 million distinct CDR3 sequences listed, almost 60% were seen once; the top ten hold 6.5% to 8.5%. The specimen sequenced was blood. These receptors were collected from a man in his late teens or twenties in good health.

The genes are TRBV7-2 and TRBJ1-3, with D perhaps matching TRBD1 (6 bases). Trimming took off 4 bases at V and 5 bases at J, with 9 bases between the two ends. CDR1 SGHTA and CDR2 FQGNSA come from the germline V gene. The CDR3 loop spans 13 amino acids. Here the CDR3 DNA reads TGTGCCAGCAGCTGGGACACTAGAAACACCATATATTTT. It codes for CASSWDTRNTIYF.

This chain uses TRBV5-1 with TRBJ2-1; TRBD2 agrees at 14 bases. CDR3 length equals 18 residues. Germline loops: CDR1 SGHRS, CDR2 YFSETQ. The junction had 9 bases not matched to a gene; V was cut back by 4 bases and J by 3 bases. The CDR3 region has the DNA TGCGCCAGCAGCAACGGACTAGCGGGAGGCCGAAACTACAATGAGCAGTTCTTC. Amino acid sequence: CASSNGLAGGRNYNEQFF.

The chain is built from TRBV5-6 and TRBJ2-3; 10 positions agree with TRBD2. CDR3 length equals 18 residues. The germline CDR1 and CDR2 sequences are SGHDT and YYEEEE. V lost 1 base and J lost 2; bases outside the gene matches: 10. The CDR3 loop is CASSLFAGLADYTDTQYF. Here the CDR3 DNA reads TGTGCCAGCAGCTTGTTCGCCGGACTAGCGGATTACACAGATACGCAGTATTTT.

The chain carries TRBV3-1 and TRBJ2-7; D uncertain. The better agreement between TRBJ2-5 and the DNA end casts doubt on the J call. Germline CDR1 reads LGHDT; CDR2 reads YNNKEL (reference sequence). The CDR3 consists of 16 residues. The CDR3 region is CASSQAPGQPQETQYF. Here the CDR3 DNA reads TGTGCCAGCAGCCAAGCCCCCGGGCAGCCTCAAGAGACCCAGTACTTC.

The chain is built from TRBV6-2 or TRBV6-3 and TRBJ1-3, with D possibly TRBD1 on 5 matching bases. Germline lookup yields CDR1 MNHEY and CDR2 SVGEGT. Trimming removed 2 bases at V and 2 bases at J, with 13 bases between. The length of the CDR3 is 16 residues. The CDR3 protein is CASSYRDRLTGNTIYF. The CDR3 DNA reads TGTGCCAGCAGTTACCGAGACAGACTCACTGGAAACACCATATATTTT.